This T cell receptor (beta chain) was identified in a study of cytomegalovirus exposure and HLA in healthy donors. Study summary: In an early release, HLA-typed donors contributed about 79 million unique TCR sequences.

The PCR was carried out with 60 Vbeta primers and 13 Jbeta primers. Measured with immunoSEQ multiplex PCR; TCRdb has only the in-frame clones, and not every one. This table has under 170,000 clones, around 60% appearing once. The CDR3 is 11 amino acids. Trimming shortened V by 4 bases and J by 9 bases, and 10 bases separated the two germline ends. Germline CDR1 DFQATT, CDR2 SNEGSKA (reference sequence). This clonotype was obtained from a woman aged 55-70 years in good health and CMV-seropositive. The sequenced sample consisted of PBMCs. The gene calls are TRBV20-1 and TRBJ2-1, with a weak D call TRBD2 (6 bases). The CDR3 nucleotides read TGCAGTGCTACGGGAGAGGTTGAGCAGTTCTTC. It specifies CSATGEVEQFF.